One sample yielded the 22 T cell receptor beta chains listed below, sequenced in a study of blood T cell repertoires in COVID-19. TCRdb's table, derived via immunoSEQ multiplex PCR, lists solely in-frame clones and lacks some. The sample has approximately 99,000 clones, roughly 78% seen once. Sequenced sample: peripheral blood. The receptors derive from a woman older than 75 with active or convalescent COVID-19.

The chain is built from TRBV4-3 and TRBJ2-7; TRBD2 is a possible D gene (6 bases). Germline-derived CDR1 and CDR2 are LGHNA and YSLEER. The CDR3 length is 16 residues. V lost 0 bases to trimming and J lost 1 base, with 13 bases between them. The CDR3 protein is CASSQDSAGRSYEQYF. CDR3 bases: TGCGCCAGCAGCCAAGATTCGGCGGGACGGTCCTACGAGCAGTACTTC.

The chain carries TRBV18 and TRBJ2-7; 7 bases map to TRBD2. The CDR3 consists of 14 residues. Losses at the gene ends were 3 bases for V and 3 bases for J; bases not matched to a gene: 5. Germline V CDR1 and CDR2: KGHSH, LQKENI. Here the CDR3 reads CASSPGTTDYEQYF. CDR3 coding DNA: TGTGCCAGCTCACCTGGGACTACAGACTACGAGCAGTACTTC.

The V call is TRBV2, the J call TRBJ2-3; 7 nucleotides line up with TRBD2. CDR1 is SNHLY, CDR2 FYNNEI, per germline. Trimming took 7 bases from V and 1 from J; bases not matched to a gene: 5. CDR3 length: 14 residues. CDR3 in amino acids: CASTAGDGTDTQYF. The CDR3, as DNA: TGTGCCAGCACGGCGGGAGATGGCACAGATACGCAGTATTTT.

V gene TRBV6-2 or TRBV6-3 combines with J gene TRBJ2-7, with 9 bases that match TRBD1. There are 14 residues in the CDR3. With V trimmed by 6 bases and J by 4 bases, 7 bases remained unmatched. Germline assignment: CDR1 MNHEY and CDR2 SVGEGT. This chain's CDR3 is CASSRTGGGYEQYF. In nucleotides, the CDR3 is TGTGCCAGCAGCCGAACAGGGGGCGGTTACGAGCAGTACTTC.

The chain couples TRBV4-2 to TRBJ2-5; possible D gene TRBD1, 5 bases. Looked up from germline, CDR1 is LGHNA and CDR2 is YNFKEQ. The V end was cut by 0 bases, the J end by 4 bases, with 15 bases between. The CDR3 spans 16 residues. The CDR3 coding sequence is TGTGCCAGCAGCCAAGATCTGGGGCTACCCAGAGAGACCCAGTACTTC. Translated, it gives CASSQDLGLPRETQYF.

V usage is TRBV30 and J usage is TRBJ1-1; 7 bases align to TRBD1. The junction had 13 bases not matched to a gene; V was cut back by 4 bases and J by 5 bases. Looked up from germline, CDR1 is GTSNPN and CDR2 is SVGIG (reference sequence). CDR3 length equals 15 residues. CDR3 sequence: CAWIRQGLDATEAFF. DNA for the CDR3: TGTGCCTGGATTCGACAGGGACTGGATGCGACTGAAGCTTTCTTT.

This chain joins TRBV19 and TRBJ2-7, with 9 nucleotides matching TRBD1. V dropped 5 bases and J dropped 6; count of bases not matched to a gene: 11. The CDR3 sequence is 15 residues long. Germline V lookup: CDR1 LNHDA, CDR2 SQIVND (reference sequence). CDR3 amino acids: CASSAPYRGRSEQYF. In DNA, the CDR3 is TGTGCCAGTAGTGCCCCATACAGGGGGCGTAGCGAGCAGTACTTC.

The chain joins TRBV18 to TRBJ2-4; 10 positions match TRBD2. CDR1 KGHSH and CDR2 LQKENI come from the germline V gene. The CDR3 totals 18 residues. J lost 1 base, V lost 0 bases, and 6 bases had no gene match. The CDR3 region is CASSPPASGRGAKNIQYF. The CDR3 bases are TGTGCCAGCTCACCACCCGCTAGCGGGAGAGGGGCCAAAAACATTCAGTACTTC. The full variable domain, rest sourced from reference TRBV18 and TRBJ2-4, is NAGVMQNPRHLVRRRGQEARLRCSPMKGHSHVYWYRQLPEEGLKFMVYLQKENIIDESGMPKERFSAEFPKEGPSILRIQQVVRGDSAAYFCASSPPASGRGAKNIQYFGAGTRLSVL.

V usage is TRBV30 and J usage is TRBJ2-1, with 8 bases matching TRBD1. The trim removed 5 bases at V and 4 bases at J, leaving 10 bases unmatched. This CDR3 has 15 residues. CDR1 and CDR2 (germline): GTSNPN, SVGIG (reference sequence). CDR3 amino acids: CAWDQGARLYNEQFF. The CDR3 DNA reads as TGTGCCTGGGATCAGGGGGCCAGATTATACAATGAGCAGTTCTTC.

The chain links TRBV2 to TRBJ1-3; D is unclear. Trimming cost V 4 bases and J 2 bases, with 15 bases left between them. There are 16 residues in the CDR3. Germline CDR1 and CDR2: SNHLY and FYNNEI. CDR3 DNA sequence: TGTGCCAGCAGTGTAAACCCCCCGGGAACTGGAAACACCATATATTTT. It codes for CASSVNPPGTGNTIYF.

The gene calls are TRBV3-1 (or the pseudogene TRBV3-2) and TRBJ2-1; no definite D call. Germline V gene lookup returns CDR1 LGHDT and CDR2 YNNKEL (reference sequence). The germline V and J ends were trimmed by 4 bases and 8 bases, with 9 bases remaining between them. The CDR3 is 12 residues long. The CDR3 DNA follows: TGTGCCAGCAGCCGTGAGAATGATGAGCAGTTCTTC. It translates to CASSRENDEQFF.

The V call is TRBV5-4, the J call TRBJ1-6; TRBD1 matches at 7 bases. V lost 1 base to trimming and J lost 9 bases; unmatched junction nucleotides: 7. Germline-derived CDR1 and CDR2 are SGHNT and YYREEE (reference sequence). The CDR3 totals 15 residues. The CDR3 DNA reads as TGTGCCAGCAGCTTGACAGGGGCCCGGTCTTCACCCCTCCACTTT. Translated, it gives CASSLTGARSSPLHF.

This clone was counted a few times. This chain links TRBV7-3 with TRBJ2-1; 9 nucleotides align to TRBD2. The CDR3 covers 15 residues. Germline assignment: CDR1 SGHTA and CDR2 FQGTGA. After removal of 5 bases from V and 6 bases from J, the junction contained 8 bases not matched to a gene. DNA for the CDR3: TGTGCCAGCAGCCTCCTAGCGGGACCCCTCAATGAGCAGTTCTTC. Translated, it gives CASSLLAGPLNEQFF.

The chain couples TRBV2 to TRBJ2-7, with 10 bases aligning to TRBD2. Germline V gene sequence: CDR1 SNHLY, CDR2 FYNNEI. The CDR3 is 15 amino acids. The ends lost 6 bases at V and 0 bases at J; junction bases unmatched: 5. The CDR3 spells CASRGGTSDSYEQYF. Written as DNA, the CDR3 is TGTGCCAGCAGGGGAGGGACTAGCGACTCCTACGAGCAGTACTTC.

V and J are TRBV2 and TRBJ2-2, with a possible D match to TRBD1 (6 bases). The ends were cut back, 2 bases at V and 5 bases at J, with 12 bases in the middle. The germline V gene encodes CDR1 SNHLY and CDR2 FYNNEI. This CDR3 comprises 15 residues. For the CDR3, the DNA is TGTGCCAGCAGTGAATTTAATACAGGGACCGGGGAGCTGTTTTTT. Translation: CASSEFNTGTGELFF.

The chain links TRBV27 to TRBJ1-2, with D perhaps TRBD1 (6 bases). The CDR3 loop spans 17 amino acids. Trimming pared 4 bases from V and 5 bases from J, leaving 23 bases between. CDR1 MNHEY and CDR2 SMNVEV come from the germline V gene (reference sequence). The CDR3 nucleotides are TGTGCCAGCAGTTCGTCTCCTGGACAGATTAGTGTATATGGCTACACCTTC. Its translation: CASSSSPGQISVYGYTF.

The chain combines TRBV30 with TRBJ1-5; D ambiguous. The germline CDR1 and CDR2 sequences are GTSNPN and SVGIG (reference sequence). The CDR3 is 14 residues long. V was trimmed by 2 bases and J by 0 bases, leaving 8 bases between them. CDR3 in amino acids: CAWSSTNSNQPQHF. CDR3 sequence (DNA): TGTGCCTGGAGTTCGACAAATAGCAATCAGCCCCAGCATTTT.

The CDR3 protein is CAISDPGTGGYEQYF. The CDR3 region has the DNA TGTGCCATCAGCGACCCCGGGACAGGGGGTTACGAGCAGTACTTC. This chain links TRBV10-3 with TRBJ2-7; 11 positions agree with TRBD1. This CDR3 has 15 residues. V was clipped by 6 bases and J by 4 bases; unmatched bases: 8. The germline V gene encodes CDR1 ENHRY and CDR2 SYGVKD.

Only one count was recorded for this clone. This sequence joins TRBV28 and TRBJ1-2; 8 bases agree with TRBD1. Germline CDR1 reads MDHEN; CDR2 reads SYDVKM. J gave up 8 bases and V 6 bases, and 5 bases lay outside the gene matches. This CDR3 has 12 residues. This chain's CDR3 is CASRQGALGYTF. The CDR3 coding sequence is TGTGCCAGCAGGCAGGGGGCGTTGGGCTACACCTTC.

J is TRBJ1-2 and V is TRBV19; 7 nucleotides line up with TRBD1. CDR3 size: 14 residues. V shed 3 bases and J 7 bases; nucleotides not matched to a gene: 8. Germline V lookup: CDR1 LNHDA, CDR2 SQIVND (reference sequence). The CDR3 DNA follows: TGTGCCAGTAGTATTCACAGGGGAAGGCTTGGCTACACCTTC. It encodes CASSIHRGRLGYTF.

The chain uses TRBV11-1 and TRBJ2-7; 11 bases line up with TRBD1. This CDR3 region has 14 residues. V shed 3 bases and J 5 bases; nucleotides not matched to a gene: 3. CDR1 is SGHAT and CDR2 is FQDESV in the germline V gene (reference sequence). The DNA of the CDR3 is TGTGCCAGCAGCTTTAGGGGACAGGGGGACGAGCAGTACTTC. It specifies CASSFRGQGDEQYF.

The chain recombines TRBV21-1 with TRBJ2-7; the DNA was not used to check the table's D call, TRBD2. TRBV21-1 constitutes a pseudogene. There are 19 residues in the CDR3. CDR3 nucleotides: TGTGCCAGCAGCAAAGAAGGGACTAGCGGGAGCGGGAGCTCCTACGAGCAGTACTTC. Protein sequence: CASSKEGTSGSGSSYEQYF.